This TCR beta chain was observed in a study of T cell responses to AZD1222 COVID-19 vaccine. Study-level results: Donors were chiefly white British, with a greater number of females, and clonal diversity was perhaps underestimated. Baseline seropositives among AZD1222 recipients totaled only 5 or 6.

The CDR3 is 11 amino acids. The germline gives CDR1 MNHEY, CDR2 SVGAGI. V lost 4 bases to trimming and J lost 5 bases, with 4 bases between them. Generated by immunoSEQ multiplex PCR, the TCRdb table keeps only in-frame clones and is missing some. The table includes about 140,000 clones, 88% detected once. On this clone: Its antigen is still unknown.

This sample comprised peripheral blood, obtained 28 days after the second AZD1222 dose. J is TRBJ2-3 and V is TRBV6-5; D gene unclear. This TCR came from an adult who received the AZD1222 COVID-19 vaccine. The DNA for the CDR3 is TGTGCCAGCAGTTTGGGAGATACGCAGTATTTT. This codes for CASSLGDTQYF.